These 18 T cell receptor beta chains share one sample of origin, sequenced in a study of blood T cell repertoires in COVID-19. The table came from immunoSEQ multiplex PCR; TCRdb's copy has only in-frame clones and leaves some out. Among fewer than 100,000 clones, about 90% were seen once, and the ten largest hold nearly 45%. The sample consisted of peripheral blood. The receptors stem from a human donor in a cohort sampled during active COVID-19.

The chain is built from TRBV3-1 (or the pseudogene TRBV3-2) and TRBJ1-2; TRBD1 matches 7 bases. CDR1 is LGHDT, CDR2 YNNKEL, per germline (reference sequence). V lost 1 base to trimming and J lost 8 bases; unmatched junction nucleotides: 10. CDR3 length: 15 residues. The CDR3 region is CASSQGQGKAPGYTF. CDR3 DNA: TGTGCCAGCAGCCAAGGACAGGGTAAGGCTCCGGGCTACACCTTC.

The chain has TRBV6-2 or TRBV6-3 and TRBJ1-2; 8 bases line up with TRBD1. The germline V gene has CDR1 MNHEY and CDR2 SVGEGT. J gave up 10 bases and V 4 bases, and 8 bases lay outside the gene matches. This CDR3 region has 13 residues. Here the CDR3 DNA reads TGTGCCAGCAGTTCCCCGGACAGGGAAGTCTACACCTTC. Translating gives CASSSPDREVYTF.

V is TRBV7-2 and J is TRBJ1-3; 7 nucleotides align to TRBD1. The germline V gene encodes CDR1 SGHTA and CDR2 FQGNSA. There are 15 residues in the CDR3. The V and J ends lost 1 base and 4 bases, in that order; junction bases with no gene match: 4. The CDR3 loop reads CASSLGQGYGNTIYF. The CDR3 nucleotides read TGTGCCAGCAGCTTAGGACAGGGTTACGGAAACACCATATATTTT.

This chain links TRBV19 with TRBJ2-1, with 8 bases fitting TRBD1. The CDR3 consists of 15 residues. The J segment lost 9 bases and the V segment lost 0 bases, leaving 7 bases of the junction unmatched. Germline V gives CDR1 LNHDA, CDR2 SQIVND (reference sequence). DNA for the CDR3: TGTGCCAGTAGTATAGATGACAGGGGAGTAGGTGAGCAGTTCTTC. It codes for CASSIDDRGVGEQFF.

This chain joins TRBV6-5 and TRBJ2-2, with TRBD1 matching 7 bases. J was trimmed by 4 bases and V by 5 bases; bases with no gene match: 7. This CDR3 region has 15 residues. Germline CDR1 reads MNHEY; CDR2 reads SVGAGI. The CDR3 nucleotides are TGTGCCAGCAGTACCTTTACAGGGGCCACCGGGGAGCTGTTTTTT. This translates into CASSTFTGATGELFF.

The chain carries TRBV18 and TRBJ1-4; D not resolved. The CDR3 sequence is 14 residues long. Trimming removed 2 bases from V and 5 bases from J, with 9 bases in between. CDR1 KGHSH and CDR2 LQKENI come from the germline V gene. DNA of the CDR3: TGTGCCAGCTCACCAACAGAAGGAAATGAAAAACTGTTTTTT. Residues: CASSPTEGNEKLFF.

V is TRBV6-5 and J is TRBJ2-1; maybe TRBD2 (7 bases). The CDR3 covers 14 residues. V shed 6 bases and J shed 10 bases, with 19 bases lying between them. The germline gives CDR1 MNHEY, CDR2 SVGAGI. CDR3 sequence: CASSSTAGGHEQFF. CDR3 DNA sequence: TGTGCCAGCAGCAGTACCGCCGGGGGGCACGAGCAGTTCTTC.

CDR3 nucleotide sequence: TGCGCCAGCAGCCAACCAGGGGCGAACACCGGGGAGCTGTTTTTT. Its translation: CASSQPGANTGELFF. The chain couples TRBV4-1 to TRBJ2-2; tentative D call: TRBD1 (6 bases). Between the trimmed V and J ends, which lost 2 bases and 0 bases, there was a span of 7 bases. The CDR3 runs to 15 residues. The germline CDR1 and CDR2 sequences are MGHRA and YSYEKL.

The rearrangement joins TRBV24-1 to TRBJ1-4; 8 nucleotides line up with TRBD1. CDR1 is KGHDR, CDR2 SFDVKD, per germline. The J segment lost 5 bases and the V segment lost 7 bases, leaving 2 bases of the junction unmatched. The CDR3 contains 13 residues. The chain's CDR3 is CATSQGANEKLFF. In nucleotides, the CDR3 is TGTGCCACCAGCCAGGGGGCCAATGAAAAACTGTTTTTT.

The table lists this clone with a count of one. V usage is TRBV30 and J usage is TRBJ1-5; 7 positions agree with TRBD1. Unmatched junction bases numbered 4, after V lost 0 bases and J lost 2 bases. This CDR3 region has 15 residues. Looked up from germline, CDR1 is GTSNPN and CDR2 is SVGIG (reference sequence). Here the CDR3 reads CAWSVRGQGNQPQHF. In nucleotides, the CDR3 is TGTGCCTGGAGTGTACGCGGACAGGGCAATCAGCCCCAGCATTTT.

The chain links TRBV14 to TRBJ2-1, with 12 bases aligning to TRBD2. CDR1 and CDR2 (germline): SGHDN, FVKESK. This CDR3 is 16 amino acids long. Unmatched junction bases numbered 11, after V lost 5 bases and J lost 9 bases. CDR3 sequence: CASSRLAGVPVLEQFF. The CDR3 DNA sequence: TGTGCCAGCAGCAGACTAGCGGGAGTGCCGGTCCTTGAGCAGTTCTTC.

The V and J genes are TRBV24-1 and TRBJ2-2; 8 nucleotides line up with TRBD2. CDR1 and CDR2 (germline): KGHDR, SFDVKD. The CDR3 length is 17 residues. Germline trimming cut 8 bases from V and 1 base from J; bases unmatched to any gene: 11. CDR3 sequence: CATMGIGREVNTGELFF. The CDR3 DNA sequence: TGTGCCACCATGGGGATCGGGCGGGAGGTGAACACCGGGGAGCTGTTTTTT.

V is TRBV2 and J is TRBJ2-7, with D maybe TRBD1 (5 bases). Germline V gene lookup returns CDR1 SNHLY and CDR2 FYNNEI. The germline V and J ends were trimmed by 11 bases and 6 bases, with 17 bases remaining between them. This CDR3 has 12 amino acids. CDR3 DNA sequence: TGTGCCGGCTCCCGGCAGGGTACCGAGCAGTACTTC. Translation: CAGSRQGTEQYF.

The chain joins TRBV12-5 to TRBJ1-5, with no clear D. Germline V gene data show CDR1 as LGHNT and CDR2 as FRNRAP. The CDR3 is 15 residues long. The ends were cut back, 3 bases at V and 6 bases at J, with 15 bases in the middle. The CDR3: CASGLLGGYGQPQHF. As DNA, the CDR3 is TGTGCTAGTGGTTTACTAGGCGGATACGGTCAGCCCCAGCATTTT.

In this sample, this clone turned up once. The chain employs TRBV9 and TRBJ1-2; unclear D gene. V shed 0 bases and J shed 1 base, with 10 bases lying between them. This CDR3 spans 15 amino acids. The germline V gene encodes CDR1 SGDLS and CDR2 YYNGEE. CDR3 sequence (DNA): TGTGCCAGCAGCGTAGGACACAGAGATAACTATGGCTACACCTTC. Amino acid sequence: CASSVGHRDNYGYTF.

V and J are TRBV9 and TRBJ2-7; possible D gene TRBD1, 6 bases. This CDR3 spans 14 amino acids. CDR1 and CDR2 from the germline V gene are SGDLS and YYNGEE. Between the trimmed V and J ends, which lost 2 bases and 3 bases, there was a span of 12 bases. The DNA for the CDR3 is TGTGCCAGCAGCGTCTTAGGGACAAGCTACGAGCAGTACTTC. Amino acids: CASSVLGTSYEQYF.

This clone was seen a single time. Mismatch with germline at one junction end may stem from a read error. The V and J genes are TRBV7-8 and TRBJ2-7; D uncertain. The length of the CDR3 is 14 residues. Germline V lookup: CDR1 SGHVS, CDR2 FQNEAQ. The CDR3 loop is CASSLAYQSGLQSF. DNA of the CDR3: TGTGCCAGCAGCTTAGCGTATCAGAGTGGGCTACAGAGCTTC.

The chain has TRBV13 and TRBJ2-5; 12 nucleotides match TRBD2. Germline CDR1 reads PRHDT; CDR2 reads FYEKMQ (reference sequence). J lost 5 bases, V lost 0 bases, and 7 bases had no gene match. CDR3 length: 17 amino acids. CDR3 amino acids: CASSLGLASGRGETQYF. The CDR3 DNA follows: TGTGCCAGCAGCTTAGGCCTGGCTAGCGGGAGGGGGGAGACCCAGTACTTC.